The 6 T cell receptor beta chains given below trace back to one sample, sequenced in a study of blood T cell repertoires in COVID-19. This table comes from immunoSEQ multiplex PCR, and its TCRdb copy is limited to in-frame clones, with some not included. The profile shows about 89,000 clones, around three quarters of them singletons. The sample was peripheral blood. These receptors all come from a woman older than 75 with acute or convalescent COVID-19.

The gene calls are TRBV6-5 and TRBJ1-2; D may be TRBD1 (5 bases). The CDR3 consists of 12 residues. V was pared by 6 bases and J by 4 bases, with 9 bases between. From germline, CDR1 is MNHEY and CDR2 SVGAGI. CDR3 nucleotides: TGTGCCAGCAGAAACACAGGCTATGGCTACACCTTC. This gives the protein CASRNTGYGYTF.

The chain links TRBV18 to TRBJ2-7, with a possible D match to TRBD1 (6 bases). Trimming stripped 3 bases from V and 6 bases from J, with 12 bases between. Germline V CDR1 and CDR2: KGHSH, LQKENI. The CDR3 totals 13 residues. The CDR3 nucleotides read TGTGCCAGCTCACCTGGGACATTGCCCGAGCAGTACTTC. Its translation: CASSPGTLPEQYF.

The V call is TRBV23-1, the J call TRBJ2-7; D call uncertain. TRBV23-1 carries the ORF label, with uncertain function. The CDR3 runs to 16 residues. V lost 0 bases, J lost 0 bases, and 12 bases lay in between. CDR3 bases: TGCGCCAGCAGTCAATCAGCGCGGCAGAGCTCCTACGAGCAGTACTTC. Translated: CASSQSARQSSYEQYF.

The V gene is TRBV2, the J gene TRBJ1-1; 8 bases are shared with TRBD1. Germline lookup yields CDR1 SNHLY and CDR2 FYNNEI. The V and J ends lost 10 bases and 6 bases, in that order; junction bases with no gene match: 13. The CDR3 totals 14 residues. The CDR3 spells CATLGQGMRSEAFF. CDR3 DNA: TGTGCCACCCTCGGACAGGGAATGAGGTCTGAAGCTTTCTTT.

The sample holds one count of this clone. V is TRBV3-1 (or the pseudogene TRBV3-2) and J is TRBJ2-5, with 10 bases fitting TRBD1. With V trimmed by 2 bases and J by 5 bases, 5 bases remained unmatched. Germline V gene data show CDR1 as LGHDT and CDR2 as YNNKEL (reference sequence). The CDR3 length is 15 residues. The CDR3 DNA reads as TGTGCCAGCAGCCAATTTGACAGGGGGCGGGAGACCCAGTACTTC. Protein: CASSQFDRGRETQYF.

V and J are TRBV30 and TRBJ2-3; D may be TRBD1 (6 bases). The germline CDR1 and CDR2 sequences are GTSNPN and SVGIG (reference sequence). V was clipped by 2 bases and J by 3 bases, with 6 bases between them. The CDR3 spans 12 residues. The CDR3 DNA follows: TGTGCCTGGAGTAGGGGGACAGATACGCAGTATTTT. Translated, it gives CAWSRGTDTQYF. Based on the CDR3 plus reference TRBV30 and TRBJ2-3, the full variable domain is SQTIHQWPATLVQPVGSPLSLECTVEGTSNPNLYWYRQAAGRGLQLLFYSVGIGQISSEVPQNLSASRPQDRQFILSSKKLLLSDSGFYLCAWSRGTDTQYFGPGTRLTVL.